The 24 T cell receptor beta chains given below trace back to one sample, sequenced in a study of T-cell memory formation after mild COVID-19. MiXCR was run by TCRdb on the 5' RACE reads, yielding one entry per CDR3 protein. The sample contains under 550,000 distinct CDR3 sequences, 18% of which appear only once. The sample comprised PBMCs or a T cell subset sorted from them (not recorded which). These receptors were taken from an adult woman who had mild COVID-19 (a few samples of this study predate the infection). Cell type and time point are not known.

This clonotype was detected many times. This chain links TRBV12-3 or TRBV12-4 with TRBJ1-4; possibly TRBD1 for D (6 bases). The length of the CDR3 is 14 residues. Deletions cut 5 bases from V and 5 bases from J, with 12 bases between. The chain's CDR3 is CASSHREGNEKLFF. DNA for the CDR3: TGTGCCAGCAGTCACAGGGAGGGGAATGAAAAACTGTTTTTT.

The CDR3 region has the DNA TGTGCCAGTAGGCCCTGGTGGAGGAACACTGAAGCTTTCTTT. It encodes CASRPWWRNTEAFF. The V and J genes are TRBV19 and TRBJ1-1; D not resolved. Germline lookup yields CDR1 LNHDA and CDR2 SQIVND (reference sequence). The V end lost 6 bases, the J end lost 1 base, and 12 bases lay between the germline ends. The CDR3 has 14 residues.

The genes are TRBV23-1 and TRBJ2-7; 8 positions match TRBD1. TRBV23-1 is placed among ORFs of uncertain function. V was clipped by 8 bases and J by 2 bases; unmatched bases: 5. This CDR3 is built from 13 residues. For the CDR3, the DNA is TGCGCCAGCCTGGGACAGGCCCCCTACGAGCAGTACTTC. Protein sequence: CASLGQAPYEQYF.

V usage is TRBV3-1 and J usage is TRBJ2-1; 9 positions match TRBD2. The CDR3 runs 16 residues. CDR1 and CDR2 (germline): LGHDT, YNNKEL (reference sequence). J gave up 2 bases and V 3 bases, and 5 bases lay outside the gene matches. CDR3 sequence reads: CASSHVSGSPYNEQFF. Here the CDR3 DNA reads TGTGCCAGCAGCCATGTTAGCGGGAGCCCCTACAATGAGCAGTTCTTC.

The rearrangement uses TRBV5-1 and TRBJ2-1, with D maybe TRBD2 (5 bases). V was pared by 2 bases and J by 8 bases, with 14 bases between. Germline V CDR1 and CDR2: SGHRS, YFSETQ. The CDR3 runs 14 residues. The CDR3 sequence is CASSFRGDQHEQFF. The CDR3 DNA reads as TGCGCCAGCAGCTTCCGGGGAGACCAACATGAGCAGTTCTTC.

This clonotype was counted a few times. The rearrangement joins TRBV5-1 to TRBJ2-5; 7 bases are a match to TRBD2. The V segment lost 0 bases and the J segment 1 base; nucleotides outside the gene matches: 6. CDR3 size: 16 residues. Germline CDR1 is SGHRS and CDR2 is YFSETQ. CDR3 sequence reads: CASSLGLAELQETQYF. The CDR3 DNA sequence: TGCGCCAGCAGCTTGGGTCTAGCGGAACTCCAAGAGACCCAGTACTTC.

This clonotype was picked up a small number of times. The chain recombines TRBV7-9 with TRBJ1-2, with 9 bases aligning to TRBD1. CDR3 length: 18 amino acids. In germline, CDR1 is SEHNR, CDR2 FQNEAQ (reference sequence). V shed 4 bases and J 3 bases; nucleotides not matched to a gene: 15. The CDR3: CASSSIAYRRQGDYGYTF. CDR3 nucleotides: TGTGCCAGCAGCTCTATCGCGTATAGGAGACAGGGGGACTATGGCTACACCTTC.

This clonotype was counted between two and nine times. The J gene is TRBJ2-3, the V gene TRBV7-8, with D possibly called TRBD1 or TRBD2 (5 bases each). The V and J ends lost 4 bases and 4 bases respectively, with 12 bases between them. The germline V gene encodes CDR1 SGHVS and CDR2 FQNEAQ. This CDR3 is built from 14 residues. The CDR3 sequence is CASSWAGTPDTQYF. The CDR3 DNA reads as TGTGCCAGCAGCTGGGCCGGGACCCCAGATACGCAGTATTTT.

This clonotype was counted ten times or more. The chain is built from TRBV9 and TRBJ2-1; TRBD2 aligns across 7 bases. This CDR3 has 14 amino acids. CDR1 is SGDLS and CDR2 is YYNGEE in the germline V gene. After removal of 2 bases from V and 8 bases from J, the junction contained 7 bases not matched to a gene. In DNA form, the CDR3 reads TGTGCCAGCAGCGTGGGCGGGAGTAACTATGAGCAGTTCTTC. It yields the protein CASSVGGSNYEQFF.

The table lists this clonotype with a few counts. V gene TRBV4-2 combines with J gene TRBJ2-7; TRBD1 might be the D (6 bases). Looked up from germline, CDR1 is LGHNA and CDR2 is YNFKEQ. The CDR3 runs to 15 residues. The ends were cut back, 5 bases at V and 7 bases at J, with 21 bases in the middle. CDR3 region: CASSRRQAFMEEQYF. DNA for the CDR3: TGTGCCAGCAGCAGAAGACAGGCTTTCATGGAGGAGCAGTACTTC.

This clonotype was recorded at least ten times. The rearrangement joins TRBV20-1 to TRBJ1-1; 7 nucleotides agree with TRBD1. CDR3 length equals 13 residues. Germline V gives CDR1 DFQATT, CDR2 SNEGSKA (reference sequence). V lost 1 base to trimming and J lost 3 bases; unmatched junction nucleotides: 2. The CDR3 sequence is CSARGQGDTEAFF. The CDR3 nucleotides read TGCAGTGCTAGAGGTCAGGGGGACACTGAAGCTTTCTTT.

This clonotype was found a few times. The chain combines TRBV5-1 with TRBJ2-2; 8 nucleotides match TRBD1. This CDR3 is built from 15 residues. CDR1 is SGHRS and CDR2 is YFSETQ in the germline V gene. The V segment lost 5 bases and the J segment 4 bases; nucleotides outside the gene matches: 7. CDR3 protein: CASRLDRDGTGELFF. CDR3 bases: TGCGCCAGCAGACTGGACAGGGATGGCACCGGGGAGCTGTTTTTT. Together with reference TRBV5-1 and TRBJ2-2, the CDR3 gives the full variable domain: KAGVTQTPRYLIKTRGQQVTLSCSPISGHRSVSWYQQTPGQGLQFLFEYFSETQRNKGNFPGRFSGRQFSNSRSEMNVSTLELGDSALYLCASRLDRDGTGELFFGEGSRLTVL.

The chain links TRBV3-1 to TRBJ2-1, with a possible D match to TRBD1 (6 bases). CDR3 length: 17 amino acids. V was shortened by 2 bases and J by 5 bases, with 19 bases between the two germline ends. Germline assignment: CDR1 LGHDT and CDR2 YNNKEL (reference sequence). The CDR3 loop reads CASSQMYRDRWDNEQFF. The CDR3 region has the DNA TGTGCCAGCAGCCAAATGTACAGGGATAGGTGGGACAATGAGCAGTTCTTC.

The rearrangement uses TRBV20-1 and TRBJ2-1; D may be TRBD1 (6 bases). V lost 6 bases to trimming and J lost 0 bases, with 15 bases between them. Looked up from germline, CDR1 is DFQATT and CDR2 is SNEGSKA (reference sequence). The CDR3 length is 15 residues. The CDR3 reads CSAAQGSTSYNEQFF. CDR3 bases: TGCAGTGCAGCACAGGGTAGTACCTCCTACAATGAGCAGTTCTTC.

This clonotype occurred a few times. This chain connects TRBV2 to TRBJ2-7, with D perhaps matching TRBD2 (5 bases). Germline V gene sequence: CDR1 SNHLY, CDR2 FYNNEI. The CDR3 covers 14 residues. The V end lost 8 bases, the J end lost 0 bases, and 14 bases lay between the germline ends. CDR3 DNA sequence: TGTGCCAGCGCCCTAGGACTTTCCTCCTACGAGCAGTACTTC. Protein product: CASALGLSSYEQYF.

This clonotype was found a few times. The gene calls are TRBV6-5 and TRBJ2-3; 9 positions agree with TRBD1. V dropped 8 bases and J dropped 6; count of bases not matched to a gene: 21. CDR3 size: 18 residues. Looked up from germline, CDR1 is MNHEY and CDR2 is SVGAGI. The CDR3 here is CASRDGHHRGRRGDTQYF. The CDR3 DNA reads as TGTGCCAGCCGCGACGGCCACCACAGGGGGCGCAGGGGTGATACGCAGTATTTT.

The rearrangement uses TRBV15 and TRBJ2-5, with D unclear. In germline, CDR1 is LNHNV, CDR2 YYDKDF (reference sequence). V was clipped by 1 base and J by 2 bases, with 11 bases between them. CDR3 length: 15 amino acids. The CDR3 DNA is TGTGCCACCAGCAGAGGAGGCAGGTATCAAGAGACCCAGTACTTC. Protein product: CATSRGGRYQETQYF.

The chain is built from TRBV7-2 and TRBJ2-1; D not certain. Between the trimmed V and J ends, which lost 7 bases and 0 bases, there was a span of 13 bases. This CDR3 is 15 amino acids long. The germline V gene encodes CDR1 SGHTA and CDR2 FQGNSA. CDR3 in amino acids: CASNSPRTSYNEQFF. Written as DNA, the CDR3 is TGTGCCAGCAACTCGCCCCGGACCTCCTACAATGAGCAGTTCTTC.

The gene calls are TRBV20-1 and TRBJ1-1; D remains unclear. In germline, CDR1 is DFQATT, CDR2 SNEGSKA (reference sequence). V was cut by 0 bases and J by 5 bases, with 16 bases left in between. CDR3 length: 15 residues. In DNA, the CDR3 is TGCAGTGCTAGAGATGGCGAAGGGAGGACGACTGAAGCTTTCTTT. Translating it yields CSARDGEGRTTEAFF.

The chain links TRBV6-5 to TRBJ2-3; TRBD2 matches at 8 bases. The CDR3 is 17 amino acids. Germline CDR1 and CDR2: MNHEY and SVGAGI. The V segment lost 0 bases and the J segment 3 bases; nucleotides outside the gene matches: 8. This CDR3 is CASSYSRGAGVTDTQYF. The CDR3 coding sequence is TGTGCCAGCAGTTACTCGAGGGGAGCGGGAGTTACAGATACGCAGTATTTT.

Many counts were recorded for this clonotype. The J gene is TRBJ2-2, the V gene TRBV7-9; 7 nucleotides align to TRBD2. Trimming at V came to 4 bases and at J to 0 bases, leaving 5 bases not matched to a gene. Germline V CDR1 and CDR2: SEHNR, FQNEAQ (reference sequence). The CDR3 spans 16 residues. CDR3 loop: CASSSGTTTNTGELFF. DNA of the CDR3: TGTGCCAGCAGCTCCGGGACTACTACGAACACCGGGGAGCTGTTTTTT.

Only a few counts were recorded for this clonotype. V gene TRBV7-8 combines with J gene TRBJ1-1; D gene unclear. V shed 1 base and J shed 0 bases, with 6 bases lying between them. The V gene's germline CDR1 is SGHVS and CDR2 FQNEAQ. The CDR3 loop spans 14 amino acids. The CDR3 here is CASSLVAVNTEAFF. CDR3 in DNA: TGTGCCAGCAGCTTAGTGGCGGTGAACACTGAAGCTTTCTTT.

The rearrangement links TRBV24-1 to TRBJ2-1, with D unresolved. The germline V gene encodes CDR1 KGHDR and CDR2 SFDVKD. The CDR3 contains 12 residues. Trimming cost V 4 bases and J 8 bases, with 8 bases left between them. The CDR3 loop reads CATSEASYEQFF. The CDR3 region has the DNA TGTGCCACCAGTGAGGCTAGTTATGAGCAGTTCTTC.

This clonotype came up a few times. The chain has TRBV2 and TRBJ2-5, with a weak D call TRBD1 (6 bases). Trimming cost V 8 bases and J 4 bases, with 17 bases left between them. The length of the CDR3 is 14 residues. The germline V gene has CDR1 SNHLY and CDR2 FYNNEI. CDR3 protein: CASRTVGGGETQYF. The CDR3 DNA reads as TGTGCCAGCCGTACCGTTGGGGGCGGAGAGACCCAGTACTTC.